The rows below give T cell receptor beta chains drawn from one sample of a study of CD8+ T cells in alopecia areata. TCRdb's copy holds only in-frame clones and misses some; the assay was immunoSEQ multiplex PCR. The sample has about 100,000 clones; roughly 64% are singletons. Source material: CD8+ T cells sorted from blood. Every receptor here comes from a human donor in good health. Both conserved end residues are part of each CDR3. D genes are given only for firm matches. The size entry is marked missing in some rows and otherwise reads once, few, many or a size class.

>TRBV29-1|-|17|-|TRBJ2-3
TGCAGCGTTGATCCCGTCTGGGGTGCGGCTAGCACAGATACGCAGTATTTT
CSVDPVWGAASTDTQYF
>TRBV29-1|few|12|-|TRBJ2-5
TGCAGCGTTGAAGCGGGGGTAGAGACCCAGTACTTC
CSVEAGVETQYF
>TRBV9|-|16|-|TRBJ1-2
TGTGCCAGCAGCTCCCGCCGGGACGCGGAGCCCTATGGCTACACCTTC
CASSSRRDAEPYGYTF
>TRBV13|medium-sized|15|TRBD2|TRBJ2-3
TGTGCCAGCAGCTTAGGGGGGAGGGACACAGATACGCAGTATTTT
CASSLGGRDTDTQYF
>TRBV27|-|15|-|TRBJ2-1
TGTGCCAGCAGTTTAGGACTAACAGCCGCCAATGAGCAGTTCTTC
CASSLGLTAANEQFF
>TRBV15|-|15|-|TRBJ2-7
TGTGCCACCAGCAAAGAACCGGAGGGATGGAGCGAGCAGTACTTC
CATSKEPEGWSEQYF
>TRBV7-6|once|13|-|TRBJ2-5
TGTGCCAGCAGCTTAGAAGGCCAGGAGACCCAGTACTTC
CASSLEGQETQYF
>TRBV4-2|-|17|TRBD2|TRBJ2-7
TGTGCCAGCAGCCAAGTTAGCGGGGGGGCCAGCTCCTACGAGCAGTACTTC
CASSQVSGGASSYEQYF
>TRBV5-1|once|16|TRBD2|TRBJ2-7
TGCGCCAGCAGCTTTTGGTGGGGGGGGACCCCCTACGAGCAGTACTTC
CASSFWWGGTPYEQYF
>TRBV28|few|12|-|TRBJ2-2
TGTGCCAGCAGCTCGACACTACGGGAGCTGTTTTTT
CASSSTLRELFF
>TRBV5-6|once|13|-|TRBJ2-7
TGTGCCAGCAGCCACGGCGCAGCCTACGAGCAGTACTTC
CASSHGAAYEQYF
>TRBV11-2|-|15|-|TRBJ1-3
TGTGCCAGCAGCTTAAAAGGAGCCCGAGGTCACACCATATATTTT
CASSLKGARGHTIYF
>TRBV19|-|16|-|TRBJ1-5
TGTGCCAGTACCACTTGGGGCAGAGTATTCAATCAGCCCCAGCATTTT
CASTTWGRVFNQPQHF
>TRBV2|-|14|-|TRBJ2-3
TGTGCCACCCTCTACGGACTGTTCACAGATACGCAGTATTTT
CATLYGLFTDTQYF
>TRBV7-8|few|13|-|TRBJ1-6
TGTGCCAGCAGCTTACTTACAAATTCACCCCTCCACTTT
CASSLLTNSPLHF
>TRBV5-6|-|15|-|TRBJ2-7
TGTGCCAGCAGCTTGGAAATGAAATACTGGTACGAGCAGTACTTC
CASSLEMKYWYEQYF
>TRBV5-6|-|11|-|TRBJ2-2
TGTGCCAGCAGCTGGAGCGGGGAGCTGTTTTTT
CASSWSGELFF
>TRBV6-6|once|15|TRBD2|TRBJ2-5
TGTGCCAGCAGTCCCCTAGCGGGGCCTCAGGAGACCCAGTACTTC
CASSPLAGPQETQYF
>TRBV19|-|15|TRBD2|TRBJ2-7
TGTGCCAGTAGCCCCTCAGCGGGGGGATCCTACGAGCAGTACTTC
CASSPSAGGSYEQYF
>TRBV29-1|-|17|-|TRBJ2-7
TGCAGCGTTACACCGTCGGAAAAGGGGGTCCCCACCTACGAGCAGTACTTC
CSVTPSEKGVPTYEQYF
>TRBV7-8|-|11|-|TRBJ1-1
TGTGCCAGCAGCGCATACACTGAAGCTTTCTTT
CASSAYTEAFF
>TRBV28|-|15|TRBD1|TRBJ2-3
TGTGCCAGCAGTCCCAGGGACAGTCTGTGGGATACGCAGTATTTT
CASSPRDSLWDTQYF
>TRBV28|few|11|-|TRBJ1-1
TGTGCCAGCAGCTACGGGCCCGAAGTTTTCTTT
CASSYGPEVFF
>TRBV25-1|-|12|-|TRBJ2-1
TGTGCCAGCAGTGACGTGGGGAATGAGCAGTTCTTC
CASSDVGNEQFF
>TRBV13|-|16|TRBD1|TRBJ1-6
TGTGCCAGCCGAACTCAGGGGGCAAGGGATAATTCACCCCTCCACTTT
CASRTQGARDNSPLHF
>TRBV5-6|-|14|-|TRBJ1-2
TGTGCCAGCAGCTTGGTCTCGGCGTCCAATGGCTACACCTTC
CASSLVSASNGYTF
>TRBV13|few|19|TRBD1|TRBJ2-2
TGTGCCAGCAGCCCCGAGGCCGGGACAGGCCCTCAGAACACCGGGGAGCTGTTTTTT
CASSPEAGTGPQNTGELFF
>TRBV7-9|-|17|-|TRBJ1-4
TGTGCCAGCCTCAATGGCGCGGAGGGCCCCACTAATGAAAAACTGTTTTTT
CASLNGAEGPTNEKLFF
>TRBV5-6|-|15|-|TRBJ1-2
TGTGCCAGCAGCTTAGAATTCTCGGGGAGCTATGGCTACACCTTC
CASSLEFSGSYGYTF
>TRBV2|-|16|TRBD2|TRBJ2-7
TGTGCCAGCAGTGAATCTTTTAGCGGGGGGACCTACGAGCAGTACTTC
CASSESFSGGTYEQYF
>TRBV19|many|14|TRBD1|TRBJ1-5
TGTGCCAGTAGTGCATACAGGGGTTATCAGCCCCAGCATTTT
CASSAYRGYQPQHF
>TRBV6-6|-|11|-|TRBJ2-2
TGTGCCAGCATGACCACCGGGGAGCTGTTTTTT
CASMTTGELFF
>TRBV7-6|-|14|-|TRBJ1-6
TGTGCCAGCAGACCAGGGGTGGGTAATTCACCCCTCCACTTT
CASRPGVGNSPLHF
>TRBV5-6|-|14|-|TRBJ1-2
TGTGCCAGCAGCCAGGGATCGGCGGACTATGGCTACACCTTC
CASSQGSADYGYTF
>TRBV7-6|-|16|-|TRBJ1-4
TGTGCCAGCAGCGCCGCAATCACGGGGCACGGTGAAAAACTGTTTTTT
CASSAAITGHGEKLFF
>TRBV4-1|-|16|-|TRBJ2-6
TGCGCCAGCAGCCCCCGCTGGTTTGGTGGGGCCAACGTCCTGACTTTC
CASSPRWFGGANVLTF
>TRBV30|-|12|-|TRBJ2-1
TGTGCCTGGAGTGGTAGTTCCAGGGAGCAGTTCTTC
CAWSGSSREQFF
>TRBV5-6|few|17|TRBD2|TRBJ2-3
TGTGCCAGCAGTAGCGGGACAAACCCCGGAGGCGCAGATACGCAGTATTTT
CASSSGTNPGGADTQYF
>TRBV19|-|15|TRBD1|TRBJ1-5
TGTGCCAGTAGTTGGGGACAGGGCCTCAATCAGCCCCAGCATTTT
CASSWGQGLNQPQHF
>TRBV25-1|-|15|-|TRBJ1-1
TGTGCCAGCAGTCACACGGGGGAAGGGAACACTGAAGCTTTCTTT
CASSHTGEGNTEAFF
>TRBV2|-|14|-|TRBJ1-2
TGTGCCAGCAGTGAGGGGCTGGAGAACTATGGCTACACCTTC
CASSEGLENYGYTF
>TRBV5-6|-|15|-|TRBJ1-2
TGTGCCAGCAGCTTGATGAAAAAGGGGAGCTATGGCTACACCTTC
CASSLMKKGSYGYTF
>TRBV4-2|-|18|TRBD2|TRBJ2-7
TGTGCCAGCAGCCAAGATTGGCTAAGCGGGGGGGCCTTCCGGGAGCAGTACTTC
CASSQDWLSGGAFREQYF
>TRBV4-1|few|11|-|TRBJ2-3
TGCGCCAGCAGCCAGGGGGATTATCAGTATTTT
CASSQGDYQYF
>TRBV27|-|13|TRBD1|TRBJ1-1
TGTGCCAGCATAACACCAGGGGGCACTGAAGCTTTCTTT
CASITPGGTEAFF
>TRBV7-8|-|13|TRBD1|TRBJ1-2
TGTGCCAGCAGCTCAGACAGGGCCTATGGCTACACCTTC
CASSSDRAYGYTF
>TRBV2|few|15|-|TRBJ2-2
TGTGCCAGCAGTGAACCTGTGACGAACACCGGGGAGCTGTTTTTT
CASSEPVTNTGELFF
>TRBV5-6|-|12|-|TRBJ2-1
TGTGCCAGCAGCTCCGCCCGGTATGAGCAGTTCTTC
CASSSARYEQFF
>TRBV27|-|15|TRBD1|TRBJ2-7
TGTGCCAGCACCATTACACGCAGGGGGCTTTACGAGCAGTACTTC
CASTITRRGLYEQYF
>TRBV30|few|12|TRBD1|TRBJ2-2
TGTGCCTGGAGTCAGGGGGCCGGGGAGCTGTTTTTT
CAWSQGAGELFF
>TRBV29-1|-|14|TRBD1|TRBJ2-1
TGCAGCGTTGAAGACTCGGACAGGGTCGGTGAGCAGTTCTTC
CSVEDSDRVGEQFF
>TRBV5-4|-|17|TRBD2|TRBJ2-1
TGTGCCAGCAGCTTGCCTAGCGGGGGGGCCTCCTACAATGAGCAGTTCTTC
CASSLPSGGASYNEQFF
>TRBV9|-|14|-|TRBJ2-6
TGTGCCAGCAGCATATCATCTGGGGCCAACGTCCTGACTTTC
CASSISSGANVLTF
>TRBV6-5|-|14|-|TRBJ2-1
TGTGCCAGCATCGGAGGGGGGGCGGGCAATGAGCAGTTCTTC
CASIGGGAGNEQFF
>TRBV7-6|-|13|-|TRBJ2-1
TGTGCCAGCAACCAGGGAAGCAGTCGGGAGCAGTTCTTC
CASNQGSSREQFF
>TRBV4-1|-|15|-|TRBJ2-3
TGCGCCAGCAGCCAAGATCCAGGGACCACAGATACGCAGTATTTT
CASSQDPGTTDTQYF